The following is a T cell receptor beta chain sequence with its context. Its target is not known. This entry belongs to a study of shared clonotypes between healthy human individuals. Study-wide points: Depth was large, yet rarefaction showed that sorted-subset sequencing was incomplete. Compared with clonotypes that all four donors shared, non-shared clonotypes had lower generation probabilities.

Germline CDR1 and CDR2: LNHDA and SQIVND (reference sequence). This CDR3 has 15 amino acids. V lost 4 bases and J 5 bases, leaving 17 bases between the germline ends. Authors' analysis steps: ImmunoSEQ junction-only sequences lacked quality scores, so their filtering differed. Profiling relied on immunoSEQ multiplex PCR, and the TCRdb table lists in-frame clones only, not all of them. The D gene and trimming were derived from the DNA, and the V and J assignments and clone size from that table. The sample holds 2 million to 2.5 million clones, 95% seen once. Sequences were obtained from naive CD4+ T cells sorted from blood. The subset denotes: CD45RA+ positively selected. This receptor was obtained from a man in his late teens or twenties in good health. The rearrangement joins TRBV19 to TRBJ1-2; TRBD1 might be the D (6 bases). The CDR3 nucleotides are TGTGCCAGTAGTACACAAACCGGGACAAAATATGGCTACACCTTC. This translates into CASSTQTGTKYGYTF.